This T cell receptor (beta chain) was sequenced in a study of CD8 T cells in ankylosing spondylitis. Per germline, CDR1 SGHTA and CDR2 FQGNSA. V was clipped by 1 base and J by 6 bases, with 10 bases between them. This CDR3 has 14 residues. TCR beta libraries were made by quantitative 5'-RACE with molecular barcodes. TCRdb re-called the 5' RACE reads through MiXCR, storing one row per CDR3 protein. The sample shows 700,000 or so distinct CDR3 sequences, around 19% of them seen only once. Study-wide results and limits: Within ankylosing spondylitis blood, a TCR beta motif made up of eight highly homologous variants appeared to be characteristic.

This clonotype has more than one count but fewer than ten. Its antigen is not identified. The rearrangement joins TRBV7-2 to TRBJ2-1; D remains unclear. This TCR derives from a male donor with ankylosing spondylitis. The sample was blood, either unsorted or a sorted T cell fraction (not recorded which). The CDR3: CASSLGSPRNEQFF. CDR3 nucleotides: TGTGCCAGCAGCTTAGGAAGTCCCCGCAATGAGCAGTTCTTC.